The clone carrying this T cell receptor (beta chain) occurred many times. Antigen: not known. Ligated cDNA underwent four rounds of PCR with nested alpha and beta constant region primers and SP2. TCRdb processed the UMI-ligation and nested PCR reads anew with MiXCR; each CDR3 protein has one entry. The profile shows approximately 37,000 distinct CDR3 sequences, 11% of them singletons. This sample was taken from a study of naive and memory T cell subsets. Findings of the study overall: Far more TCRs reportedly came from tuberculin skin test site biopsies.

Stated treatment: skin biopsy from PPD injection site in Mantoux-positive individual. TCR cDNA received a 3' ligated oligonucleotide that carried a UMI. Skin biopsies came from PPD injection sites in Mantoux-positive individuals. Unsorted total RNA, roughly 1 to 1,100 ng, was DNase treated before reverse transcription. The CDR3 covers 16 residues. In germline, CDR1 is SGDLS, CDR2 YYNGEE. Unmatched junction bases numbered 5, after V lost 0 bases and J lost 6 bases. The specimen was skin, collected from a tuberculin skin test site. The V and J genes are TRBV9 and TRBJ2-1; 11 nucleotides line up with TRBD2. The sequence derives from an adult in good health. CDR3 protein: CASSVGGTSGSNEQFF. The CDR3 region has the DNA TGTGCCAGCAGCGTAGGGGGGACTAGCGGTAGCAATGAGCAGTTCTTC.